These 21 T cell receptor beta chains were sequenced from one sample in a study of T cells expressing NK-cell markers. TCRdb derives one entry per CDR3 protein from the 5' RACE reads, leaving out DNA. Found here are roughly 160,000 distinct CDR3 sequences; the top ten clones hold 20% to 25%. The sequenced sample was blood T cells: a sorted CD56 or NKG2C T cell subset, CD4+ or CD8+ T cells, or bulk PBMC T cells (not recorded which). The receptors shown here come from a man aged 18-69 years in good health.

The chain carries TRBV4-1 and TRBJ2-1. The CDR3 covers 17 residues. Germline CDR1 reads MGHRA; CDR2 reads YSYEKL. CDR3 loop: CASSQEGLLSSYNEQFF.

The V gene is TRBV12-3 or TRBV12-4, the J gene TRBJ2-7; TCRdb lists TRBD2, though no DNA is available to test this call. The CDR3 runs to 13 residues. CDR3 loop: CASTAGLYMEQYF.

This chain connects TRBV20-1 to TRBJ2-3; TCRdb reports TRBD1, a call that lacks DNA to check it against. The CDR3 is 17 amino acids. CDR1 and CDR2 from the germline V gene are DFQATT and SNEGSKA (reference sequence). The CDR3 sequence: CSARERQTHGHVDTQYF.

The chain links TRBV7-9 to TRBJ1-4; as DNA is missing, the TRBD1 call by TCRdb cannot be tested. There are 16 residues in the CDR3. Germline V gives CDR1 SEHNR, CDR2 FQNEAQ (reference sequence). The CDR3 loop is CASSLARTGRNEKLFF.

V and J are TRBV4-1 and TRBJ2-1; TCRdb returns TRBD2, unconfirmable since there is no DNA. CDR3 length equals 17 residues. CDR1 MGHRA and CDR2 YSYEKL come from the germline V gene. The CDR3: CASSQRLAGVRYNEQFF.

This chain connects TRBV5-1 to TRBJ2-3; TCRdb's D call, TRBD1, is unchecked because there is no DNA. Germline V CDR1 and CDR2: SGHRS, YFSETQ. The length of the CDR3 is 14 residues. The CDR3 region is CASQTGSTADTQYF.

The gene calls are TRBV6-1 and TRBJ2-7. Germline V gives CDR1 MNHNS, CDR2 SASEGT. The CDR3 sequence is 13 residues long. Here the CDR3 reads CAGRLDQHYEQYF.

V is TRBV29-1 and J is TRBJ2-5; TCRdb gives TRBD1 as the D gene, but with no DNA this cannot be confirmed. From germline, CDR1 is SQVTM and CDR2 ANQGSEA. The CDR3 has 13 amino acids. The CDR3: CSVFPRGQETQYF.

V usage is TRBV5-1 and J usage is TRBJ1-3; TCRdb calls TRBD1, which cannot be checked without DNA. The CDR3 consists of 15 residues. Germline V gene data show CDR1 as SGHRS and CDR2 as YFSETQ. CDR3 sequence: CASSHRQGKGNTIYF.

The V gene is TRBV28, the J gene TRBJ1-3; TCRdb's D call of TRBD1 is untestable without DNA. CDR3 length equals 14 residues. CDR1 is MDHEN, CDR2 SYDVKM, per germline. The CDR3 here is CASSLNRGGNTIYF.

V usage is TRBV25-1 and J usage is TRBJ2-6; the D call of TRBD1 rests on TCRdb alone, since no DNA is present to check it. The germline V gene has CDR1 MGHDK and CDR2 SYGVNS. The CDR3 is 15 amino acids. The CDR3 region is CASSPGPSGANVLTF.

The chain is built from TRBV24-1 and TRBJ2-1. CDR1 and CDR2 (germline): KGHDR, SFDVKD. The CDR3 length is 13 residues. This chain's CDR3 is CATSDRSNNEQFF.

The CDR3 spells CASSKDGDNSNQPQHF. The chain combines TRBV21-1 with TRBJ1-5. TRBV21-1 is listed as a pseudogene. The CDR3 covers 16 residues.

The chain uses TRBV2 and TRBJ2-1; TCRdb proposes TRBD2, but this gene call is untestable without DNA. This CDR3 comprises 14 residues. Germline V gives CDR1 SNHLY, CDR2 FYNNEI. This CDR3 reads CASTQGPSYNEQFF.

V usage is TRBV27 and J usage is TRBJ1-5; TCRdb proposes TRBD1, but this gene call is untestable without DNA. The germline V gene has CDR1 MNHEY and CDR2 SMNVEV (reference sequence). CDR3 length equals 15 residues. CDR3 region: CASSLAGGKGQPQHF.

This rearrangement joins TRBV14 to TRBJ2-7; the D call from TCRdb, TRBD1, cannot be confirmed without DNA. The CDR3 is made up of 13 amino acids. Germline loops: CDR1 SGHDN, CDR2 FVKESK. The CDR3 reads CASSQAGFREQYF.

The chain joins TRBV11-1 to TRBJ2-3. This CDR3 comprises 17 residues. Germline CDR1 and CDR2: SGHAT and FQDESV (reference sequence). The CDR3 here is CASSFSYRLGRTDTQYF.

The CDR3 here is CASSFNGETEAFF. The J gene is TRBJ1-1, the V gene TRBV6-5. The CDR3 length is 13 residues. The germline CDR1 and CDR2 sequences are MNHEY and SVGAGI.

The rearrangement uses TRBV7-2 and TRBJ2-2; the TCRdb D gene call, TRBD1, has no DNA to confirm it. CDR3 length equals 16 residues. Germline lookup yields CDR1 SGHTA and CDR2 FQGNSA. CDR3 loop: CASSMGQLANTGELFF. The variable domain in full, completed from reference TRBV7-2 and TRBJ2-2, reads GAGVSQSPSNKVTEKGKDVELRCDPISGHTALYWYRQSLGQGLEFLIYFQGNSAPDKSGLPSDRFSAERTGGSVSTLTIQRTQQEDSAVYLCASSMGQLANTGELFFGEGSRLTVL.

The V gene is TRBV6-4, the J gene TRBJ2-7; the D gene TCRdb calls, TRBD1, cannot be checked with no DNA. Germline V lookup: CDR1 MRHNA, CDR2 SNTAGT. CDR3 size: 15 residues. The CDR3 reads CASSDIWTGAYEQYF.

The V gene is TRBV11-2, the J gene TRBJ2-7. This CDR3 is built from 13 residues. Germline CDR1 is SGHAT and CDR2 is FQNNGV. The CDR3 loop reads CASSLDPQNEQYF.